The present TCR beta chain was sequenced within a study of blood T cells in healthy people across ages. Looking at the study overall: Per two T cells, template switching captured roughly one barcoded beta molecule. General study findings and limits: Any changes in expanded clonotypes were possibly confounded, as donor CMV status remained unknown.

Through a sample-barcoded 5' primer and a J-beta primer mix, a second PCR was run for roughly 6 to 12 cycles. Researchers report that a template-switch adaptor with 12 random nucleotides tagged each cDNA molecule. TCRdb reprocessed the 5' RACE reads via MiXCR and lists one record per CDR3 protein. The table lists about 800,000 distinct CDR3 sequences, about three fifths of them singletons. This clonotype was detected once. Its antigen is currently unknown. Germline V gene data show CDR1 as MDHEN and CDR2 as SYDVKM. Trimming shortened V by 5 bases and J by 13 bases, and 20 bases separated the two germline ends. The CDR3 has 13 residues.

The J gene is TRBJ1-2, the V gene TRBV28; a possible D gene is TRBD1 (6 bases). This receptor was obtained from a man between 25 and 39 years old in good health. The sequenced sample was blood. The CDR3, as DNA: TGTGCCAGCAGTCCCCCCTACAGGGCGAGTGCCACCTTC. Its protein is CASSPPYRASATF.